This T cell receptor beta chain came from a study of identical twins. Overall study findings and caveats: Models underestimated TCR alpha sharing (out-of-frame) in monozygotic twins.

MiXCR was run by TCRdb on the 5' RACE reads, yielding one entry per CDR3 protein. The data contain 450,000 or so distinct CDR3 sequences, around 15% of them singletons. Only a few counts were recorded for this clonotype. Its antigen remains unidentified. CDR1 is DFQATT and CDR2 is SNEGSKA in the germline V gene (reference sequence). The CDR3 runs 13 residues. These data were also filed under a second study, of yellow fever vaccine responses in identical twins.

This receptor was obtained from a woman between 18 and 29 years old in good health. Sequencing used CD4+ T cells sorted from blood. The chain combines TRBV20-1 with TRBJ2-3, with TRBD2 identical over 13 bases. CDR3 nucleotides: TGCAGCGTCACTAGCGGGAGGGGAGATACGCAGTATTTT. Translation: CSVTSGRGDTQYF.